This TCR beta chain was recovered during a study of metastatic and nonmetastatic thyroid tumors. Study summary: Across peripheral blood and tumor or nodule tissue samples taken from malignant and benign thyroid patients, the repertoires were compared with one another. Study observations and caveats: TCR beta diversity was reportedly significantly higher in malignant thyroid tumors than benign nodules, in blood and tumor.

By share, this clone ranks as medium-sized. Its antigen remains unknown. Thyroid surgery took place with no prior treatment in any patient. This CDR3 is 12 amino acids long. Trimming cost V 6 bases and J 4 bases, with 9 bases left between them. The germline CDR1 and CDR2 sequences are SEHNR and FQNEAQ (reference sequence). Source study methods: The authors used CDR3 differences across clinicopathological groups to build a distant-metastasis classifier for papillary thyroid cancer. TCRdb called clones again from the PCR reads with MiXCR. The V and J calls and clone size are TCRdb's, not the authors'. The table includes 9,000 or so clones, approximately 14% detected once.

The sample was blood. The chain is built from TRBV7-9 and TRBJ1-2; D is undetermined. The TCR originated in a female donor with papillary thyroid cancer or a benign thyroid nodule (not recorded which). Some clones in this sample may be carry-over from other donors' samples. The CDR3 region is CASRVEGYGYTF. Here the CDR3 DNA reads TGTGCCAGCAGAGTTGAGGGCTATGGCTACACCTTC.